This TCR beta chain was sequenced for a study of T cell changes during pregnancy in multiple sclerosis. Profiling relied on immunoSEQ multiplex PCR, and the TCRdb table lists in-frame clones only, not all of them. The sample includes fewer than 75,000 clones, approximately 90% of them seen just once. The length of the CDR3 is 15 residues. Germline CDR1 and CDR2: MGHDK and SYGVNS. V was clipped by 4 bases and J by 0 bases, with 10 bases between them. The V gene is TRBV25-1, the J gene TRBJ2-4; weak D call: TRBD2 (6 bases). Sequenced here: peripheral blood, sampled in the second trimester of pregnancy. The receptor comes from a female donor with multiple sclerosis, enrolled in a pregnancy study. The CDR3: CASSGPGLAKNIQYF. The CDR3 nucleotides read TGTGCCAGCAGTGGCCCGGGACTAGCCAAAAACATTCAGTACTTC.